This TCR beta chain was retrieved from a study of cytomegalovirus exposure and HLA in healthy donors. This clone was detected a few times. Primers for the PCR totalled 60 Vbeta and 13 Jbeta. TCRdb's table, derived via immunoSEQ multiplex PCR, lists solely in-frame clones and lacks some. This table has 150,000 to 200,000 clones, around 78% appearing once. The length of the CDR3 is 13 residues. Germline V gene sequence: CDR1 MDHEN, CDR2 SYDVKM. V gave up 2 bases and J gave up 4 bases, with 8 bases separating them. This rearrangement joins TRBV28 to TRBJ2-5; a possible D gene is TRBD2 (6 bases). The receptor's source is a young woman in good health and CMV-seropositive. Sequenced material: PBMCs. The CDR3 nucleotides are TGTGCCAGCAGTTTAGGGGGGATAGAGACCCAGTACTTC. Translating gives CASSLGGIETQYF.